These T cell receptor beta chains were read from a single sample in a study of blood T cell repertoires in COVID-19. Repertoires were generated with immunoSEQ multiplex PCR, while TCRdb's copy carries only in-frame clones and drops some. This sample has 130,000 to 150,000 clones, with 79% found just once. Sequencing was done on a sample of peripheral blood. All receptors come from a man aged 45-65 years with active or convalescent COVID-19. The CDR3 runs from the conserved cysteine through the conserved F or W. The D gene is left open where the match is weak. Size is stated for part of the rows, as once, few or many counts, or as a class when the clone is expanded.

size	V	J	D	CDR3	DNA
once	TRBV7-2	TRBJ2-5	TRBD2	CASSLDVAGTETQYF	TGTGCCAGCAGCTTAGACGTAGCGGGAACCGAGACCCAGTACTTC
NA	TRBV5-4	TRBJ2-7	NA	CASSSQGSYEQYF	TGTGCCAGCAGCTCACAGGGCTCCTACGAGCAGTACTTC
NA	TRBV4-2	TRBJ2-5	NA	CASSQVDQETQYF	TGTGCCAGCAGCCAAGTAGATCAAGAGACCCAGTACTTC
NA	TRBV30	TRBJ1-1	NA	CAWSVLGYTEAFF	TGTGCCTGGAGTGTACTAGGGTACACTGAAGCTTTCTTT
NA	TRBV7-9	TRBJ2-7	NA	CASSDSFLRVYEQYF	TGTGCCAGCAGCGATAGTTTCCTTCGGGTTTACGAGCAGTACTTC
NA	TRBV5-1	TRBJ2-7	TRBD1	CASSRGDSWDRDSIAQYF	TGCGCCAGCAGCCGAGGAGATAGTTGGGACAGGGATTCAATCGCGCAGTACTTC
NA	TRBV10-1	TRBJ2-4	NA	CASSESGLLAKNIQYF	TGCGCCAGCAGTGAGTCAGGACTGCTAGCCAAAAACATTCAGTACTTC
NA	TRBV27	TRBJ2-1	TRBD2	CASRGPGLAGPSYNEQFF	TGTGCCAGCAGGGGGCCGGGACTAGCGGGCCCCTCCTACAATGAGCAGTTCTTC
NA	TRBV5-1	TRBJ1-4	TRBD1	CASSSMRDRASTNEKLFF	TGCGCCAGCAGCTCCATGCGGGACAGAGCATCAACTAATGAAAAACTGTTTTTT
NA	TRBV11-2	TRBJ2-7	TRBD2	CASSFGPGPGGYHEQYF	TGTGCCAGCAGCTTTGGCCCGGGTCCGGGAGGGTACCACGAGCAGTACTTC
NA	TRBV7-6	TRBJ1-3	NA	CASSLGAFSGNTIYF	TGTGCCAGCAGCTTGGGGGCGTTCTCTGGAAACACCATATATTTT
once	TRBV19	TRBJ1-5	TRBD1	CASSIGTGVNQPQHF	TGTGCCAGTAGTATTGGGACAGGGGTAAATCAGCCCCAGCATTTT
NA	TRBV28	TRBJ1-2	TRBD1	CASSGTGQGEIRGYTF	TGTGCCAGCAGCGGTACGGGACAGGGGGAAATACGTGGCTACACCTTC
NA	TRBV13	TRBJ2-1	NA	CASSFFDEQFF	TGTGCCAGCAGCTTTTTCGATGAGCAGTTCTTC
few	TRBV4-2	TRBJ1-1	NA	CASSQVTVNTEAFF	TGTGCCAGCAGCCAAGTTACAGTGAACACTGAAGCTTTCTTT
NA	TRBV5-1	TRBJ2-7	TRBD1	CASSLAQGAGAYEQYF	TGCGCCAGCAGCTTGGCCCAGGGGGCAGGAGCCTACGAGCAGTACTTC
NA	TRBV2	TRBJ1-1	TRBD1	CASSVSGTGADGTEAFF	TGTGCCAGCAGTGTATCCGGGACAGGGGCTGATGGGACTGAAGCTTTCTTT
NA	TRBV27	TRBJ2-3	NA	CASSLFASVQTDTQYF	TGTGCCAGCAGTTTATTCGCTAGCGTACAGACGGATACGCAGTATTTT
NA	TRBV7-2	TRBJ1-1	NA	CASSQRGGYTEAFF	TGTGCCAGCAGCCAAAGGGGGGGATACACTGAAGCTTTCTTT
NA	TRBV28	TRBJ2-1	NA	CASSSGRWSQNNEQFF	TGTGCCAGCAGTTCAGGGAGGTGGAGCCAGAACAATGAGCAGTTCTTC
few	TRBV24-1	TRBJ2-2	TRBD2	CATSDLRIAGSGTGELFF	TGTGCCACCAGTGATTTGCGAATAGCGGGGTCGGGCACCGGGGAGCTGTTTTTT
NA	TRBV5-1	TRBJ2-1	NA	CASSLEPSSYNEQFF	TGCGCCAGCAGTCTAGAGCCTAGCTCCTACAATGAGCAGTTCTTC
NA	TRBV10-3	TRBJ1-6	TRBD1	CASGVGQNNSPLHF	TGTGCCAGTGGGGTGGGACAGAATAATTCACCCCTCCACTTT
NA	TRBV5-5	TRBJ2-1	NA	CASSLYNEQFF	TGTGCCAGCAGCCTCTACAATGAGCAGTTCTTC
NA	TRBV19	TRBJ1-4	TRBD1	CASSTTQGAFEKLFF	TGTGCCAGTAGTACCACTCAGGGGGCCTTTGAAAAACTGTTTTTT
few	TRBV4-2	TRBJ2-5	TRBD1	CASTTGTGAKETQYF	TGTGCCAGCACCACCGGGACAGGGGCCAAAGAGACCCAGTACTTC
NA	TRBV4-2	TRBJ2-3	TRBD2	CASSQGLATTDTQYF	TGTGCCAGCAGCCAAGGACTAGCTACCACAGATACGCAGTATTTT
once	TRBV28	TRBJ1-3	NA	CASSPSDRSGNTIYF	TGTGCCAGCAGCCCATCCGACAGATCCGGAAACACCATATATTTT
NA	TRBV7-9	TRBJ1-4	NA	CASSLVEGKLFF	TGTGCCAGCAGCTTAGTGGAGGGAAAACTGTTTTTT
NA	TRBV9	TRBJ1-6	NA	CASSQGDPPLHF	TGTGCCAGCAGTCAGGGTGATCCACCCCTCCACTTT
NA	TRBV2	TRBJ2-1	TRBD2	CASSEAGGRIYNEQFF	TGTGCCAGCAGTGAAGCTGGCGGGAGGATCTACAATGAGCAGTTCTTC
NA	TRBV6-5	TRBJ2-7	NA	CASSPIMGEAYEQYF	TGTGCCAGCAGTCCTATTATGGGGGAGGCCTACGAGCAGTACTTC
NA	TRBV19	TRBJ2-7	TRBD2	CASSLGPSGRADEQYF	TGTGCCAGTAGTCTCGGGCCTAGCGGGAGGGCTGACGAGCAGTACTTC
many	TRBV4-1	TRBJ2-3	NA	CASSQGQAHTDTQYF	TGCGCCAGCAGCCAAGGACAGGCTCACACAGATACGCAGTATTTT
NA	TRBV7-2	TRBJ1-3	NA	CASSSGGSGNTIYF	TGTGCCAGCAGCTCCGGCGGCTCTGGAAACACCATATATTTT
NA	TRBV19	TRBJ1-3	TRBD1	CASTPGQGTGNTIYF	TGTGCCAGTACTCCGGGACAGGGAACCGGAAACACCATATATTTT
NA	TRBV29-1	TRBJ1-1	NA	CSVGVQMNTEAFF	TGCAGCGTTGGTGTACAAATGAACACTGAAGCTTTCTTT
once	TRBV10-3	TRBJ1-2	NA	CAITEGDFGYTF	TGTGCCATCACCGAGGGGGATTTTGGCTACACCTTC
once	TRBV5-6	TRBJ1-5	NA	CASSLGGRENQPQHF	TGTGCCAGCAGCCTCGGGGGAAGGGAAAATCAGCCCCAGCATTTT
NA	TRBV28	TRBJ2-2	NA	CASSFLGGTAGELFF	TGTGCCAGCAGTTTTTTGGGCGGGACGGCCGGGGAGCTGTTTTTT
NA	TRBV5-1	TRBJ2-1	NA	CASSLDGTYNEQFF	TGCGCCAGCAGCTTGGACGGGACTTACAATGAGCAGTTCTTC
NA	TRBV3-1/TRBV3-2	TRBJ1-5	NA	CASSHLPGGQPQHF	TGTGCCAGCAGCCACCTCCCGGGGGGGCAGCCCCAGCATTTT
NA	TRBV19	TRBJ2-1	TRBD2	CASSISPGAGGPNEQFF	TGTGCCAGTAGTATTTCTCCCGGAGCGGGAGGGCCAAATGAGCAGTTCTTC
NA	TRBV30	TRBJ2-1	TRBD2	CAWSVPTSGRANEQFF	TGTGCCTGGAGTGTCCCTACTAGCGGGAGGGCGAATGAGCAGTTCTTC
NA	TRBV19	TRBJ1-5	TRBD1	CASSPPGTDQPQHF	TGTGCCAGTAGCCCTCCCGGGACAGATCAGCCCCAGCATTTT
NA	TRBV7-3	TRBJ2-3	NA	CASTPGGANTQYF	TGTGCCAGCACTCCTGGGGGGGCCAATACGCAGTATTTT
NA	TRBV19	TRBJ2-5	NA	CASSMEWNQETQYF	TGTGCCAGTAGTATGGAGTGGAATCAAGAGACCCAGTACTTC
NA	TRBV19	TRBJ2-1	NA	CASSGKDNEQFF	TGTGCCAGTAGCGGGAAGGACAATGAGCAGTTCTTC
NA	TRBV4-1	TRBJ2-7	TRBD2	CASSHQTSGFYEQYF	TGCGCCAGCAGCCACCAGACTAGCGGTTTCTACGAGCAGTACTTC
once	TRBV7-3	TRBJ2-1	TRBD2	CASSSGTSGRSGEQFF	TGTGCCAGCAGCTCCGGGACTAGCGGGAGATCTGGTGAGCAGTTCTTC
NA	TRBV5-8	TRBJ2-7	NA	CASSSRGTSYEQYF	TGTGCCAGCAGCTCCCGCGGGACCTCCTACGAGCAGTACTTC
NA	TRBV10-3	TRBJ2-5	TRBD2	CAISASGTSGGSETQYF	TGTGCCATCAGCGCCTCCGGGACTAGCGGGGGGAGCGAGACCCAGTACTTC
few	TRBV5-1	TRBJ2-3	NA	CASRQGVAGLRDTQYF	TGCGCCAGCAGACAGGGGGTAGCGGGTCTAAGGGATACGCAGTATTTT
NA	TRBV19	TRBJ1-2	NA	CASSETLDWVYGYTF	TGTGCCAGTAGTGAGACCCTCGACTGGGTCTATGGCTACACCTTC
NA	TRBV28	TRBJ2-2	NA	CASPSTRTGELFF	TGTGCCAGCCCATCTACTAGAACCGGGGAGCTGTTTTTT